Following are 17 T cell receptor beta chains from one sample sequenced in a study of T-cell reconstitution after alpha-beta-depleted transplantation in children. The authors prepared the TCRbeta library with unique molecular identifiers. TCRdb reanalysed the PCR reads using MiXCR and keeps one entry per CDR3 protein. Of approximately 99,000 distinct CDR3 sequences in the sample, about 6.5% are singletons; the top ten hold roughly 24%. Sequenced here: PBMCs, mostly from graft donor cells, sampled 360 days after TCRalphabeta/CD19-depleted stem cell transplant. These receptors were collected from a male patient aged 2 to 9 who had a stem cell transplant for acute lymphoblastic leukemia, so the T cells may come from the graft donor.

In its sample, this clonotype was seen many times. This chain connects TRBV7-9 to TRBJ1-5; D not certain. Trimming cost V 4 bases and J 3 bases, with 7 bases left between them. This CDR3 has 13 amino acids. In germline, CDR1 is SEHNR, CDR2 FQNEAQ (reference sequence). The CDR3 spells CASSSGPNQPQHF. The CDR3 DNA follows: TGTGCCAGCAGCTCCGGTCCCAATCAGCCCCAGCATTTT.

At least ten counts were recorded for this clonotype. The chain combines TRBV6-5 with TRBJ2-5, with D possibly matching TRBD1 (6 bases). The CDR3 is 15 amino acids. The ends were cut back, 4 bases at V and 2 bases at J, with 14 bases in the middle. The germline CDR1 and CDR2 sequences are MNHEY and SVGAGI. The CDR3 DNA is TGTGCCAGCAGTTGGATACAGGGCACGCAAGAGACCCAGTACTTC. Its translation: CASSWIQGTQETQYF.

This rearrangement joins TRBV7-8 to TRBJ2-5, with 7 bases matching TRBD2. Germline CDR1 is SGHVS and CDR2 is FQNEAQ. The CDR3 contains 12 residues. Trimming at V came to 9 bases and at J to 5 bases, leaving 6 bases not matched to a gene. The CDR3 region has the DNA TGTGCCAGTGGGGGGGTTTGGGAGACCCAGTACTTC. The encoded protein is CASGGVWETQYF.

This clonotype was seen at least ten times. This chain joins TRBV9 and TRBJ2-2; maybe TRBD2 (6 bases). Per the germline V gene, CDR1 is SGDLS and CDR2 is YYNGEE. The CDR3 has 15 residues. Trimming shortened V by 5 bases and J by 7 bases, and 18 bases separated the two germline ends. The CDR3 is CASRVSDAGGGELFF. CDR3 DNA: TGTGCCAGCAGAGTCTCGGACGCCGGGGGCGGGGAGCTGTTTTTT.

There are a few counts of this clonotype. The chain employs TRBV20-1 and TRBJ2-3; 11 nucleotides agree with TRBD2. Germline V gene sequence: CDR1 DFQATT, CDR2 SNEGSKA (reference sequence). The V and J ends lost 1 base and 3 bases, in that order; junction bases with no gene match: 9. This CDR3 is built from 17 residues. CDR3 in DNA: TGCAGTGCTAGAGTAAAGCCTAGCGGGGGGTGGACAGATACGCAGTATTTT. Translated, it gives CSARVKPSGGWTDTQYF.

This clonotype was seen repeatedly, ten times or more. The V gene is TRBV12-3 or TRBV12-4, the J gene TRBJ1-2; 7 bases line up with TRBD1. The CDR3 has 15 amino acids. The V and J ends lost 2 bases and 3 bases, in that order; junction bases with no gene match: 6. Here the CDR3 reads CASSLTLDRDYGYTF. The DNA for the CDR3 is TGTGCCAGCAGTTTAACTCTCGACAGGGACTATGGCTACACCTTC.

V usage is TRBV18 and J usage is TRBJ2-1, with 14 bases lining up with TRBD2. V lost 3 bases to trimming and J lost 2 bases; unmatched junction nucleotides: 3. Per germline, CDR1 KGHSH and CDR2 LQKENI. The CDR3 covers 17 residues. Here the CDR3 reads CASSPGTSGGTYNEQFF. In nucleotides, the CDR3 is TGTGCCAGCTCACCCGGGACTAGCGGGGGCACCTACAATGAGCAGTTCTTC.

J is TRBJ2-1 and V is TRBV20-1; TRBD1 might be the D (6 bases). Germline assignment: CDR1 DFQATT and CDR2 SNEGSKA (reference sequence). Trimming stripped 2 bases from V and 3 bases from J, with 17 bases between. The length of the CDR3 is 16 residues. CDR3 protein: CSARPPARGIYNEQFF. In DNA form, the CDR3 reads TGCAGTGCTAGACCCCCGGCGAGGGGGATCTACAATGAGCAGTTCTTC.

This clonotype was found many times. The chain carries TRBV5-5 and TRBJ2-7, with D tentatively TRBD1 or TRBD2 (5 bases each). V dropped 0 bases and J dropped 3 bases, with 13 bases sitting between them. CDR1 is SGHKS and CDR2 is YYEKEE in the germline V gene (reference sequence). The CDR3 runs 15 residues. The CDR3 loop reads CASSLGDGGHYEQYF. The CDR3 DNA sequence: TGTGCCAGCAGCTTGGGGGACGGAGGACACTACGAGCAGTACTTC.

This clonotype was counted only a few times. The chain links TRBV3-1 to TRBJ2-4; possibly TRBD2 for D (5 bases). This CDR3 is 16 amino acids long. Germline V gene lookup returns CDR1 LGHDT and CDR2 YNNKEL (reference sequence). V was trimmed by 1 base and J by 6 bases, leaving 16 bases between them. In DNA form, the CDR3 reads TGTGCCAGCAGCCAAGTCCTAACGGACTTGGGAAACATTCAGTACTTC. Residues: CASSQVLTDLGNIQYF.

The chain employs TRBV27 and TRBJ1-2; 7 bases are shared with TRBD1. With 5 bases clipped from V and 7 bases from J, the junction kept 7 bases outside the gene matches. CDR1 and CDR2 (germline): MNHEY, SMNVEV (reference sequence). CDR3 size: 13 residues. This CDR3 is CASSLTGKGGYTF. The CDR3 DNA follows: TGTGCCAGCAGTCTGACAGGGAAGGGTGGCTACACCTTC.

This clonotype was observed a handful of times. This chain joins TRBV4-2 and TRBJ2-2; D remains unclear. This CDR3 spans 17 amino acids. Germline assignment: CDR1 LGHNA and CDR2 YNFKEQ. Between the trimmed V and J ends, which lost 0 bases and 1 base, there was a span of 12 bases. CDR3 nucleotide sequence: TGTGCCAGCAGCCAAGAATGGCGCGGAATGAACACCGGGGAGCTGTTTTTT. Residues: CASSQEWRGMNTGELFF.

This chain connects TRBV9 to TRBJ2-7, with D perhaps TRBD2 (6 bases). The germline V gene encodes CDR1 SGDLS and CDR2 YYNGEE. V was shortened by 4 bases and J by 0 bases, with 17 bases between the two germline ends. CDR3 length: 16 amino acids. CDR3 sequence (DNA): TGTGCCAGCAGCCCAGGTCCGGGGAGGAGCTCCTACGAGCAGTACTTC. Translating it yields CASSPGPGRSSYEQYF.

This clonotype was seen repeatedly, ten times or more. J is TRBJ2-1 and V is TRBV20-1, with D uncertain. The CDR3 sequence is 18 residues long. Trimming left V 0 bases short and J 10 bases short, with 28 bases between. Germline V gene data show CDR1 as DFQATT and CDR2 as SNEGSKA (reference sequence). DNA of the CDR3: TGCAGTGCTAGAGAAGAAGGAGTTAAGTTTACAATGTATGGAGAGCAGTTCTTC. It specifies CSAREEGVKFTMYGEQFF.

This clonotype was counted ten times or more. The V and J genes are TRBV7-2 and TRBJ2-7, with 9 bases that match TRBD1. V was clipped by 5 bases and J by 4 bases; unmatched bases: 9. In germline, CDR1 is SGHTA, CDR2 FQGNSA. There are 15 residues in the CDR3. CDR3 sequence reads: CASSIYRGLLYEQYF. In nucleotides, the CDR3 is TGTGCCAGCAGCATTTACAGGGGGCTTCTTTACGAGCAGTACTTC. Full variable domain (rest looked up from reference TRBV7-2 and TRBJ2-7): GAGVSQSPSNKVTEKGKDVELRCDPISGHTALYWYRQSLGQGLEFLIYFQGNSAPDKSGLPSDRFSAERTGGSVSTLTIQRTQQEDSAVYLCASSIYRGLLYEQYFGPGTRLTVT.

This clonotype was seen repeatedly, ten times or more. The chain carries TRBV9 and TRBJ2-3; the D gene is possibly TRBD2 (5 bases). CDR1 SGDLS and CDR2 YYNGEE come from the germline V gene. The CDR3 contains 11 residues. V lost 4 bases to trimming and J lost 8 bases, with 8 bases between them. CDR3 amino acids: CASSQRGTQYF. DNA for the CDR3: TGTGCCAGCAGCCAACGGGGTACGCAGTATTTT. The whole variable domain, remainder taken from reference TRBV9 and TRBJ2-3, is DSGVTQTPKHLITATGQRVTLRCSPRSGDLSVYWYQQSLDQGLQFLIQYYNGEERAKGNILERFSAQQFPDLHSELNLSSLELGDSALYFCASSQRGTQYFGPGTRLTVL.

This clonotype was seen a few times. The chain is built from TRBV27 and TRBJ1-2; 10 nucleotides match TRBD1. This CDR3 contains 14 residues. The germline V gene has CDR1 MNHEY and CDR2 SMNVEV (reference sequence). The ends lost 7 bases at V and 4 bases at J; junction bases unmatched: 6. CDR3: CASTQTGGGYGYTF. The CDR3, as DNA: TGTGCCAGCACCCAGACAGGGGGCGGCTATGGCTACACCTTC.